Each of the 24 T cell receptor beta chains below was sequenced from the same sample in a study of cytomegalovirus exposure and HLA in healthy donors. Use of 60 Vbeta and 13 Jbeta primers characterized the PCR. Repertoires were generated with immunoSEQ multiplex PCR, while TCRdb's copy carries only in-frame clones and drops some. This table holds 90,000 to 120,000 clones, roughly 82% found once. Sequencing used PBMCs. These receptors all stem from a male donor in good health and CMV-seronegative.

This clone has just one count. Different DNA sequences within this sample yield the same CDR3. V and J are TRBV29-1 and TRBJ2-2; TRBD2 aligns across 7 bases. Germline V CDR1 and CDR2: SQVTM, ANQGSEA. V was clipped by 1 base and J by 6 bases; unmatched bases: 8. This CDR3 spans 15 amino acids. The CDR3, as DNA: TGCAGCGTTGAAGTTGCGGGAGTACCCCCCGGGGAGCTGTTTTTT. As protein: CSVEVAGVPPGELFF.

This chain connects TRBV13 to TRBJ1-2; D is possibly TRBD1 (6 bases). Germline V CDR1 and CDR2: PRHDT, FYEKMQ (reference sequence). The CDR3 runs 14 residues. V was trimmed by 6 bases and J by 7 bases, leaving 18 bases between them. The CDR3 DNA is TGTGCCAGCAGGGCGGGGGGGCTGGCGGCTGGCTACACCTTC. This translates into CASRAGGLAAGYTF.

This clone turned up a few times. The chain uses TRBV19 and TRBJ1-5, with D unclear. V dropped 7 bases and J dropped 4 bases, with 14 bases sitting between them. There are 14 residues in the CDR3. CDR1 is LNHDA and CDR2 is SQIVND in the germline V gene (reference sequence). The CDR3 region has the DNA TGTGCCAGTAAGACACTAGGACTTAATCAGCCCCAGCATTTT. Translated, it gives CASKTLGLNQPQHF. Full variable domain (missing parts from reference TRBV19 and TRBJ1-5): DGGITQSPKYLFRKEGQNVTLSCEQNLNHDAMYWYRQDPGQGLRLIYYSQIVNDFQKGDIAEGYSVSREKKESFPLTVTSAQKNPTAFYLCASKTLGLNQPQHFGDGTRLSIL.

The chain carries TRBV14 and TRBJ2-1; D gene unclear. Trimming removed 4 bases at V and 7 bases at J, with 5 bases between. The germline gives CDR1 SGHDN, CDR2 FVKESK. The CDR3 contains 11 residues. The CDR3 nucleotides read TGTGCCAGCAGCCGGAGAAATGAGCAGTTCTTC. This gives the protein CASSRRNEQFF.

V and J are TRBV5-1 and TRBJ2-7; perhaps TRBD2 as D (5 bases). Trimming shortened V by 3 bases and J by 3 bases, and 16 bases separated the two germline ends. The germline V gene encodes CDR1 SGHRS and CDR2 YFSETQ. The CDR3 loop spans 15 amino acids. The CDR3 DNA is TGCGCCAGCAGCTCGAGGGCACTGGGATTCTACGAGCAGTACTTC. Translation: CASSSRALGFYEQYF.

The chain has TRBV2 and TRBJ1-1; D is possibly TRBD1 (5 bases). Trimming took 7 bases from V and 5 from J, leaving 11 bases between them. Looked up from germline, CDR1 is SNHLY and CDR2 is FYNNEI. The CDR3 has 12 residues. This CDR3 reads CASTGRRTEAFF. Written as DNA, the CDR3 is TGTGCCAGCACAGGGAGGAGAACTGAAGCTTTCTTT.

This rearrangement joins TRBV9 to TRBJ1-3; D uncertain. The CDR3 sequence is 14 residues long. The V end lost 1 base, the J end lost 0 bases, and 5 bases lay between the germline ends. The germline V gene encodes CDR1 SGDLS and CDR2 YYNGEE. CDR3 in amino acids: CASSVTYSGNTIYF. The CDR3 region has the DNA TGTGCCAGCAGCGTAACCTACTCTGGAAACACCATATATTTT.

This rearrangement joins TRBV27 to TRBJ2-2, with D perhaps matching TRBD2 (6 bases). Germline CDR1 MNHEY, CDR2 SMNVEV (reference sequence). Trimming left V 4 bases short and J 7 bases short, with 16 bases between. There are 15 residues in the CDR3. The CDR3: CASSSGLRAVGELFF. CDR3 nucleotides: TGTGCCAGCAGTTCGGGACTTCGCGCGGTCGGGGAGCTGTTTTTT.

This clone occurred once. The chain links TRBV28 to TRBJ2-3; possibly TRBD1 for D (6 bases). The V end lost 4 bases, the J end lost 5 bases, and 19 bases lay between the germline ends. Germline-derived CDR1 and CDR2 are MDHEN and SYDVKM. The CDR3 covers 16 residues. CDR3 nucleotides: TGTGCCAGCAGTTCCCCAGGGGTCCAAAGGGGAGATACGCAGTATTTT. Protein sequence: CASSSPGVQRGDTQYF.

The chain recombines TRBV5-4 with TRBJ2-3; TRBD2 matches 16 bases. This CDR3 comprises 18 residues. Germline V gives CDR1 SGHNT, CDR2 YYREEE (reference sequence). Trimming removed 4 bases from V and 0 bases from J; junction bases left unmatched: 5. For the CDR3, the DNA is TGTGCCAGCAGCGGGGCGGGACTAGCGGGAGGGAGCACAGATACGCAGTATTTT. It codes for CASSGAGLAGGSTDTQYF.

This clone was observed a few times. This rearrangement joins TRBV2 to TRBJ1-5; TRBD1 agrees at 7 bases. V trimming: 4 bases; J trimming: 3 bases; junction bases outside the gene matches: 3. Germline CDR1 reads SNHLY; CDR2 reads FYNNEI. The CDR3 length is 14 residues. CDR3 region: CASSVQGDNQPQHF. In DNA form, the CDR3 reads TGTGCCAGCAGTGTTCAGGGGGACAATCAGCCCCAGCATTTT.

This clone was counted between two and nine times. The chain has TRBV15 and TRBJ1-2, with D possibly TRBD1 on 6 matching bases. V was clipped by 0 bases and J by 7 bases, with 12 bases between them. The CDR3 sequence is 14 residues long. Germline V gene sequence: CDR1 LNHNV, CDR2 YYDKDF (reference sequence). CDR3 amino acids: CATSRDRQAAGYTF. In DNA, the CDR3 is TGTGCCACCAGCAGAGATAGACAGGCGGCTGGCTACACCTTC.

This CDR3 is CASSLLVGQGATDTQYF. The CDR3 nucleotides read TGCGCCAGCAGCTTGTTAGTAGGCCAGGGGGCAACAGATACGCAGTATTTT. The V and J genes are TRBV5-1 and TRBJ2-3; TRBD1 aligns across 8 bases. Germline V lookup: CDR1 SGHRS, CDR2 YFSETQ. J was trimmed by 3 bases and V by 1 base; bases with no gene match: 10. This CDR3 has 17 residues.

CDR3 in DNA: TGCGCCAGCAGCTTGGTGGGGGCGAACGAGCAGTACTTC. Protein: CASSLVGANEQYF. The V and J genes are TRBV5-1 and TRBJ2-5, with a tentative D call TRBD1 (6 bases). The tail of the sequence fits TRBJ2-7 better, so the J call may be wrong. Germline values: CDR1 SGHRS, CDR2 YFSETQ. The CDR3 is 13 residues long.

Turning to this clone: Other DNA variants within this sample encode the same CDR3. This chain connects TRBV2 to TRBJ1-5; TRBD1 agrees at 8 bases. Germline V CDR1 and CDR2: SNHLY, FYNNEI. The V segment lost 1 base and the J segment 4 bases; nucleotides outside the gene matches: 0. The CDR3 sequence is 14 residues long. The CDR3 region has the DNA TGTGCCAGCAGTGAAGGGACAGGGAATCAGCCCCAGCATTTT. Translation gives CASSEGTGNQPQHF. Complete variable domain (other parts from reference TRBV2 and TRBJ1-5): EPEVTQTPSHQVTQMGQEVILRCVPISNHLYFYWYRQILGQKVEFLVSFYNNEISEKSEIFDDQFSVERPDGSNFTLKIRSTKLEDSAMYFCASSEGTGNQPQHFGDGTRLSIL.

The chain combines TRBV18 with TRBJ2-7, with 8 bases that match TRBD2. J lost 3 bases, V lost 4 bases, and 8 bases had no gene match. CDR1 and CDR2 from the germline V gene are KGHSH and LQKENI. This CDR3 comprises 15 residues. DNA for the CDR3: TGTGCCAGCTCACTTGAAGGCGGGAGGCACTACGAGCAGTACTTC. Encoded protein: CASSLEGGRHYEQYF.

The rearrangement links TRBV2 to TRBJ2-1; the D gene is possibly TRBD2 (5 bases). Trimming removed 7 bases from V and 0 bases from J, with 13 bases in between. This CDR3 region has 15 residues. Germline loops: CDR1 SNHLY, CDR2 FYNNEI. This chain's CDR3 is CASTDSESSYNEQFF. The DNA of the CDR3 is TGTGCCAGCACCGATAGCGAAAGCTCCTACAATGAGCAGTTCTTC.

This clone was counted a few times. The chain combines TRBV4-1 with TRBJ1-4, with D unclear. The germline gives CDR1 MGHRA, CDR2 YSYEKL. CDR3 length: 16 residues. Trimming removed 0 bases at V and 0 bases at J, with 8 bases between. The CDR3 sequence is CASSQDKRTTNEKLFF. CDR3 in DNA: TGCGCCAGCAGCCAAGATAAGAGAACAACTAATGAAAAACTGTTTTTT.

The CDR3 spells CATSRDRWTGENSPLHF. CDR3 nucleotide sequence: TGTGCCACCAGCAGAGATCGGTGGACAGGGGAGAATTCACCCCTCCACTTT. V gene TRBV15 combines with J gene TRBJ1-6, with TRBD1 matching 9 bases. This CDR3 is built from 17 residues. The V and J ends lost 0 bases and 7 bases, in that order; junction bases with no gene match: 7. Germline V gene data show CDR1 as LNHNV and CDR2 as YYDKDF (reference sequence).

The chain has TRBV27 and TRBJ2-1; D not resolved. The CDR3 runs to 14 residues. Germline values: CDR1 MNHEY, CDR2 SMNVEV (reference sequence). V shed 7 bases and J shed 0 bases, with 10 bases lying between them. The CDR3 region is CASTRLGSYNEQFF. As DNA, the CDR3 is TGTGCCAGCACCAGACTTGGCTCCTACAATGAGCAGTTCTTC.

Only one count was recorded for this clone. The chain is built from TRBV7-6 and TRBJ2-7; no definite D call. Germline CDR1 reads SGHVS; CDR2 reads FNYEAQ. This CDR3 has 14 residues. V lost 1 base, J lost 5 bases, and 12 bases lay in between. CDR3 nucleotide sequence: TGTGCCAGCAGCTTAGAGGCAGGTGCTCACGAGCAGTACTTC. This sequence encodes CASSLEAGAHEQYF.

This chain uses TRBV6-5 with TRBJ1-1; 12 nucleotides align to TRBD1. This CDR3 region has 14 residues. Looked up from germline, CDR1 is MNHEY and CDR2 is SVGAGI. The trim removed 6 bases at V and 6 bases at J, leaving 5 bases unmatched. The CDR3 region is CASRRGQGASEAFF. The DNA of the CDR3 is TGTGCCAGCAGAAGGGGACAGGGGGCATCTGAAGCTTTCTTT.

The CDR3 nucleotides read TGTGCCAGCAGCCAAGAAGCTAGCGGAACAGATACGCAGTATTTT. Its protein product is CASSQEASGTDTQYF. The V call is TRBV4-2, the J call TRBJ2-3, with TRBD2 matching 7 bases. CDR3 length: 15 amino acids. With V trimmed by 0 bases and J by 3 bases, 3 bases remained unmatched. Germline CDR1 is LGHNA and CDR2 is YNFKEQ.

The chain uses TRBV4-2 and TRBJ2-7; D call uncertain. Germline V gene lookup returns CDR1 LGHNA and CDR2 YNFKEQ. Trimming stripped 0 bases from V and 7 bases from J, with 19 bases between. The CDR3 is 16 residues long. This CDR3 is CASSQEEGAIAGEQYF. CDR3 coding DNA: TGTGCCAGCAGCCAAGAGGAAGGTGCCATCGCCGGGGAGCAGTACTTC.